A selection of T cell receptor beta chains follows, all from one sample in a study of cytomegalovirus exposure and HLA in healthy donors. The assay was immunoSEQ multiplex PCR, and TCRdb's table has in-frame clones only and misses some. The sample shows some 180,000 clones, around 75% of them seen only once. The sample comprised PBMCs. The origin of the receptors is a male donor in good health and CMV-seronegative. CDR3s include the opening cysteine and the closing phenylalanine or tryptophan. A D gene is named only where the DNA matches it firmly. Clone size is given for some rows only: seen once, a few or many times, or a class if the clone is expanded.

size: NA
D: NA
J: TRBJ2-1
V: TRBV7-8
length: 15
CDR3: CASSSSRLSPDEQFF
DNA: TGTGCCAGCAGCTCATCTAGATTGAGTCCCGATGAGCAGTTCTTC

size: once
D: TRBD1
J: TRBJ2-5
V: TRBV6-5
length: 14
CDR3: CASSYSTGEETQYF
DNA: TGTGCCAGCAGTTACTCAACAGGGGAGGAGACCCAGTACTTC

size: few
D: NA
J: TRBJ2-3
V: TRBV29-1
length: 14
CDR3: CSASGGESTDTQYF
DNA: TGCAGCGCTTCAGGAGGAGAGAGCACAGATACGCAGTATTTT

size: few
D: NA
J: TRBJ1-1
V: TRBV30
length: 11
CDR3: CAWRGNTEAFF
DNA: TGTGCCTGGCGCGGGAACACTGAAGCTTTCTTT

size: few
D: NA
J: TRBJ2-7
V: TRBV6-5
length: 12
CDR3: CASGQGPREQYF
DNA: TGTGCCAGCGGGCAGGGGCCCAGGGAGCAGTACTTC

size: NA
D: TRBD1
J: TRBJ1-2
V: TRBV25-1
length: 13
CDR3: CASRGQGGYGYTF
DNA: TGTGCCAGCAGAGGACAGGGTGGCTATGGCTACACCTTC

size: few
D: NA
J: TRBJ2-5
V: TRBV27
length: 14
CDR3: CASSLSPVQETQYF
DNA: TGTGCCAGCAGTTTATCCCCCGTCCAAGAGACCCAGTACTTC

size: NA
D: NA
J: TRBJ2-1
V: TRBV19
length: 14
CDR3: CASSYDYLYNEQFF
DNA: TGTGCCAGTAGTTATGACTATCTCTACAATGAGCAGTTCTTC

size: NA
D: NA
J: TRBJ1-1
V: TRBV6-5
length: 15
CDR3: CASSDDRRVNTEAFF
DNA: TGTGCCAGCAGCGACGACCGCAGGGTGAACACTGAAGCTTTCTTT

size: NA
D: NA
J: TRBJ2-1
V: TRBV6-5
length: 13
CDR3: CASSHSKVPEQFF
DNA: TGTGCCAGCAGCCACAGTAAGGTCCCTGAGCAGTTCTTC

size: NA
D: NA
J: TRBJ2-5
V: TRBV11-2
length: 9
CDR3: CASIFEQYF
DNA: TGTGCCAGCATATTTGAGCAGTACTTC

size: NA
D: TRBD2
J: TRBJ2-7
V: TRBV9
length: 14
CDR3: CASSPGGAPEEQYF
DNA: TGTGCCAGCAGCCCCGGGGGGGCTCCTGAAGAGCAGTACTTC

size: NA
D: NA
J: TRBJ1-1
V: TRBV6-5
length: 13
CDR3: CASSGHLNTEAFF
DNA: TGTGCCAGCAGTGGGCACCTGAACACTGAAGCTTTCTTT

size: NA
D: NA
J: TRBJ2-3
V: TRBV7-9
length: 14
CDR3: CASSPYGGTDTQYF
DNA: TGTGCCAGCAGCCCCTACGGTGGCACAGATACGCAGTATTTT

size: few
D: NA
J: TRBJ2-7
V: TRBV30
length: 13
CDR3: CAWNRGFTYEQYF
DNA: TGTGCCTGGAATAGGGGGTTTACCTACGAGCAGTACTTC

size: NA
D: NA
J: TRBJ2-1
V: TRBV7-8
length: 16
CDR3: CASTLQPAGSYNEQFF
DNA: TGTGCCAGCACCCTTCAGCCAGCGGGTTCCTACAATGAGCAGTTCTTC

size: NA
D: TRBD2
J: TRBJ2-3
V: TRBV6-1
length: 15
CDR3: CASSESSGITDTQYF
DNA: TGTGCCAGCAGTGAGTCTAGCGGGATCACAGATACGCAGTATTTT

size: NA
D: TRBD1
J: TRBJ2-1
V: TRBV30
length: 12
CDR3: CAWGDRAREQFF
DNA: TGTGCCTGGGGAGACAGGGCTCGGGAGCAGTTCTTC

size: NA
D: NA
J: TRBJ1-1
V: TRBV6-6
length: 13
CDR3: CASSSTTGTEAFF
DNA: TGTGCCAGCAGCTCTACTACAGGCACTGAAGCTTTCTTT

size: NA
D: TRBD1
J: TRBJ1-1
V: TRBV7-9
length: 15
CDR3: CASSFLTGGETEAFF
DNA: TGTGCCAGCAGCTTTTTGACAGGGGGCGAAACTGAAGCTTTCTTT

size: NA
D: NA
J: TRBJ1-1
V: TRBV4-1
length: 16
CDR3: CASSQDRGRGNTEAFF
DNA: TGCGCCAGCAGCCAAGATAGGGGCAGGGGAAACACTGAAGCTTTCTTT

size: NA
D: TRBD1
J: TRBJ2-3
V: TRBV29-1
length: 15
CDR3: CSANRGTSRTDTQYF
DNA: TGCAGCGCCAACAGGGGAACGAGTCGCACAGATACGCAGTATTTT

size: NA
D: TRBD1
J: TRBJ1-5
V: TRBV29-1
length: 17
CDR3: CSANFGTAQAGSQPQHF
DNA: TGCAGCGCAAACTTCGGGACAGCACAGGCGGGTAGTCAGCCCCAGCATTTT

size: NA
D: NA
J: TRBJ1-1
V: TRBV4-3
length: 14
CDR3: CASSSQGGRTEAFF
DNA: TGCGCCAGCAGCTCCCAGGGAGGGCGAACTGAAGCTTTCTTT

size: NA
D: NA
J: TRBJ1-1
V: TRBV19
length: 13
CDR3: CASSFGQYTEAFF
DNA: TGTGCCAGTAGTTTTGGACAGTACACTGAAGCTTTCTTT

size: NA
D: NA
J: TRBJ2-7
V: TRBV1
length: 13
CDR3: CTSSRKPWHEQYF
DNA: TGCACCAGCAGCCGAAAACCTTGGCACGAGCAGTACTTC

size: few
D: NA
J: TRBJ2-2
V: TRBV10-3
length: 15
CDR3: CAITNQGGNTGELFF
DNA: TGTGCCATCACCAACCAGGGGGGGAACACCGGGGAGCTGTTTTTT

size: NA
D: NA
J: TRBJ2-7
V: TRBV30
length: 17
CDR3: CAWSVIRNGGSPYEQYF
DNA: TGTGCCTGGAGTGTAATACGGAACGGGGGTTCTCCCTACGAGCAGTACTTC

size: few
D: NA
J: TRBJ1-2
V: TRBV4-1
length: 14
CDR3: CASSQEQGDIGYTF
DNA: TGCGCCAGCAGCCAAGAACAAGGGGATATAGGCTACACCTTC

size: NA
D: NA
J: TRBJ1-5
V: TRBV19
length: 14
CDR3: CASTFEGQLGPQHF
DNA: TGTGCCAGTACCTTCGAAGGACAGCTGGGGCCCCAGCATTTT

size: NA
D: NA
J: TRBJ2-7
V: TRBV6-6
length: 15
CDR3: CASSYSRDTRSEQYF
DNA: TGTGCCAGCAGTTACTCGAGAGACACCCGCTCCGAGCAGTACTTC

size: NA
D: NA
J: TRBJ2-7
V: TRBV4-1
length: 15
CDR3: CASSQGFGGAGEQYF
DNA: TGCGCCAGCAGCCAAGGGTTTGGGGGAGCGGGTGAGCAGTACTTC

size: NA
D: TRBD1
J: TRBJ2-7
V: TRBV6-1
length: 12
CDR3: CASRDRGHEQYF
DNA: TGTGCCAGCAGGGACAGGGGACACGAGCAGTACTTC

size: NA
D: NA
J: TRBJ1-1
V: TRBV30
length: 13
CDR3: CAWRREVRTEAFF
DNA: TGTGCCTGGAGGCGGGAAGTTCGCACTGAAGCTTTCTTT

size: NA
D: TRBD1
J: TRBJ2-3
V: TRBV6-5
length: 13
CDR3: CASRDRGTDTQYF
DNA: TGTGCCAGCAGGGACAGGGGCACAGATACGCAGTATTTT

size: few
D: NA
J: TRBJ2-3
V: TRBV7-3
length: 13
CDR3: CASSLQGPDTQYF
DNA: TGTGCCAGCAGCTTACAGGGGCCAGATACGCAGTATTTT

size: NA
D: NA
J: TRBJ2-7
V: TRBV2
length: 13
CDR3: CASSGDIAYEQYF
DNA: TGTGCCAGCAGTGGGGACATCGCCTACGAGCAGTACTTC

size: NA
D: NA
J: TRBJ2-3
V: TRBV13
length: 14
CDR3: CASSAGPTPDTQYF
DNA: TGTGCCAGCAGCGCGGGACCCACTCCAGATACGCAGTATTTT

size: few
D: NA
J: TRBJ1-6
V: TRBV18
length: 16
CDR3: CASSAYRARGNSPLHF
DNA: TGTGCCAGCTCAGCCTACAGGGCTCGGGGTAATTCACCCCTCCACTTT

size: NA
D: NA
J: TRBJ1-5
V: TRBV28
length: 15
CDR3: CASSFAGGGNQPQHF
DNA: TGTGCCAGCAGTTTTGCGGGAGGAGGGAATCAGCCCCAGCATTTT

size: NA
D: NA
J: TRBJ2-3
V: TRBV7-3
length: 14
CDR3: CASSRAGSPDTQYF
DNA: TGTGCCAGCAGCCGCGCCGGGTCCCCAGATACGCAGTATTTT

size: NA
D: NA
J: TRBJ1-5
V: TRBV7-8
length: 14
CDR3: CASSYRQHNQPQHF
DNA: TGTGCCAGCAGCTACCGACAGCACAATCAGCCCCAGCATTTT

size: NA
D: TRBD2
J: TRBJ2-1
V: TRBV29-1
length: 17
CDR3: CSVEAGGSSWTYNEQFF
DNA: TGCAGCGTTGAGGCGGGAGGGTCCTCTTGGACCTACAATGAGCAGTTCTTC

size: NA
D: TRBD1
J: TRBJ1-1
V: TRBV12-5
length: 14
CDR3: CASGLSDRGTEAFF
DNA: TGTGCTAGTGGTTTGTCCGACAGGGGGACTGAAGCTTTCTTT

size: NA
D: NA
J: TRBJ2-7
V: TRBV28
length: 15
CDR3: CASSFRLVKSYEQYF
DNA: TGTGCCAGCAGTTTTAGACTAGTGAAATCCTACGAGCAGTACTTC

size: NA
D: NA
J: TRBJ2-3
V: TRBV7-3
length: 14
CDR3: CASSPAGSTDTQYF
DNA: TGTGCCAGCAGCCCCGCCGGGTCCACAGATACGCAGTATTTT

size: NA
D: NA
J: TRBJ1-5
V: TRBV7-2
length: 12
CDR3: CASSWDTGPQHF
DNA: TGTGCCAGCAGCTGGGACACAGGGCCCCAGCATTTT

size: few
D: NA
J: TRBJ2-7
V: TRBV10-1
length: 11
CDR3: CASSEWGHLYF
DNA: TGCGCCAGCAGTGAGTGGGGACACCTCTACTTC

size: NA
D: TRBD1
J: TRBJ1-2
V: TRBV6-1
length: 15
CDR3: CASSEGGTANYGYTF
DNA: TGTGCCAGCAGTGAAGGCGGGACAGCTAACTATGGCTACACCTTC